This passage covers 15 T cell receptor beta chains from one sample sequenced in a study of blood T cells in healthy people across ages. For the second PCR, which ran for roughly 6 to 11 cycles, a sample-barcoded 5' primer and a J-beta primer mix were used. One entry per CDR3 protein, called by TCRdb with MiXCR from the 5' RACE reads. There are about a million distinct CDR3 sequences in the sample; roughly 47% occur only once, and roughly 23% lies in the top ten. Sequencing input: blood. These receptors all stem from a woman aged 55-69 years in good health.

As to this clonotype: An end of the junction differs from the germline gene, which may be a read error. The chain recombines TRBV12-3 or TRBV12-4 with TRBJ2-3; D may be TRBD1 or TRBD2 (6 bases each). The CDR3 runs to 16 residues. In DNA form, the CDR3 reads TGTGCCAGCAGTACAGGGACAATAACTAGCACAGATATGCAGTATTTT. Amino acid sequence: CASSTGTITSTDMQYF.

The rearrangement joins TRBV4-2 to TRBJ2-3, with 9 nucleotides matching TRBD2. Germline CDR1 LGHNA, CDR2 YNFKEQ. V gave up 1 base and J gave up 2 bases; unmatched junction bases: 4. This CDR3 comprises 16 residues. CDR3 sequence (DNA): TGTGCCAGCAGCCAAGGGACTAGCGCGTACACAGATACGCAGTATTTT. Its protein product is CASSQGTSAYTDTQYF.

The chain has TRBV7-2 and TRBJ1-6; D is perhaps TRBD1 (5 bases). CDR3 length: 19 amino acids. V lost 4 bases and J 0 bases, leaving 19 bases between the germline ends. CDR1 and CDR2 (germline): SGHTA, FQGNSA. CDR3 DNA sequence: TGTGCCAGCAGCTCCCCTCAGGGTTTGGGGAGCTCCTATAATTCACCCCTCCACTTT. Its protein product is CASSSPQGLGSSYNSPLHF. The full variable domain, its missing parts supplied by reference TRBV7-2 and TRBJ1-6, is GAGVSQSPSNKVTEKGKDVELRCDPISGHTALYWYRQSLGQGLEFLIYFQGNSAPDKSGLPSDRFSAERTGGSVSTLTIQRTQQEDSAVYLCASSSPQGLGSSYNSPLHFGNGTRLTVT.

This chain links TRBV12-3 or TRBV12-4 with TRBJ2-1; 7 positions match TRBD2. With 3 bases clipped from V and 11 bases from J, the junction kept 19 bases outside the gene matches. This CDR3 contains 17 residues. DNA for the CDR3: TGTGCCAGCAGTTTCCTCCCCGGGGCGGGAGTTGGGGATCAGCAGTTCTTC. Translating it yields CASSFLPGAGVGDQQFF.

This clonotype was picked up a small number of times. The chain is built from TRBV10-3 and TRBJ2-3, with D perhaps TRBD2 (6 bases). V lost 10 bases to trimming and J lost 2 bases, with 16 bases between them. This CDR3 has 14 residues. Looked up from germline, CDR1 is ENHRY and CDR2 is SYGVKD. The CDR3 reads CATAGREFTDTQYF. DNA of the CDR3: TGTGCCACCGCGGGACGCGAATTCACAGATACGCAGTATTTT.

The table lists this clonotype with many counts. The genes are TRBV6-5 and TRBJ2-5; 10 bases align to TRBD2. The trim removed 1 base at V and 4 bases at J, leaving 6 bases unmatched. The germline gives CDR1 MNHEY, CDR2 SVGAGI. The CDR3 extends over 16 amino acids. CDR3 DNA sequence: TGTGCCAGCAGTTACTTAAGCGGGAGGGCCGCAGAGACCCAGTACTTC. Protein sequence: CASSYLSGRAAETQYF.

The chain employs TRBV20-1 and TRBJ2-1; no reliable D call. CDR1 is DFQATT and CDR2 is SNEGSKA in the germline V gene (reference sequence). This CDR3 is 14 amino acids long. V gave up 5 bases and J gave up 4 bases, with 15 bases separating them. The CDR3 spells CSARARGVYNEQFF. In DNA form, the CDR3 reads TGCAGTGCTCGGGCGCGTGGGGTATACAATGAGCAGTTCTTC.

To note about this clonotype: A read error may account for a junction end that differs from germline. The CDR3 bases are TGTGCCGGCAGCCAAGCGCAGGGGTCTACCTACAATGAGCAGTTCTTC. Translating it yields CAGSQAQGSTYNEQFF. This chain links TRBV4-2 with TRBJ2-1; possibly TRBD1 for D (6 bases). This CDR3 is 16 amino acids long. CDR1 and CDR2 from the germline V gene are LGHNA and YNFKEQ.

This clonotype was counted a few times. The chain recombines TRBV5-1 with TRBJ2-7; D not resolved. Trimming left V 4 bases short and J 0 bases short, with 11 bases between. The germline V gene encodes CDR1 SGHRS and CDR2 YFSETQ. The CDR3 extends over 14 amino acids. CDR3 protein: CASSRVADSYEQYF. In DNA, the CDR3 is TGCGCCAGCAGCCGAGTGGCCGACTCCTACGAGCAGTACTTC.

V is TRBV12-3 or TRBV12-4 and J is TRBJ2-1; D is uncertain. V dropped 0 bases and J dropped 7 bases, with 10 bases sitting between them. The length of the CDR3 is 14 residues. In DNA form, the CDR3 reads TGTGCCAGCAGTTTAGCGGGTACCCTAAATGAGCAGTTCTTC. This sequence encodes CASSLAGTLNEQFF.

V is TRBV24-1 and J is TRBJ1-1, with D perhaps TRBD1 (5 bases). The CDR3 extends over 13 amino acids. Trimming left V 7 bases short and J 5 bases short, with 13 bases between. Germline loops: CDR1 KGHDR, CDR2 SFDVKD. The CDR3 loop is CATSRASGTEAFF. CDR3 in DNA: TGTGCCACCAGCAGGGCGTCAGGGACTGAAGCTTTCTTT.

The V call is TRBV27, the J call TRBJ2-5; D not resolved. The germline CDR1 and CDR2 sequences are MNHEY and SMNVEV (reference sequence). V was cut by 6 bases and J by 2 bases, with 16 bases left in between. The CDR3 contains 15 residues. CDR3 DNA: TGTGCCAGCAGCCGTGGGCGGACCGAACAAGAGACCCAGTACTTC. It specifies CASSRGRTEQETQYF.

The chain couples TRBV29-1 to TRBJ1-2; unclear D gene. Germline V gene data show CDR1 as SQVTM and CDR2 as ANQGSEA. The ends were cut back, 3 bases at V and 7 bases at J, with 9 bases in the middle. The length of the CDR3 is 11 residues. The CDR3 protein is CSVEGVRGYTF. The CDR3 DNA reads TGCAGCGTTGAGGGAGTCCGTGGCTACACCTTC.

The rearrangement joins TRBV30 to TRBJ1-1; TRBD1 is a possible D gene (6 bases). The germline V gene encodes CDR1 GTSNPN and CDR2 SVGIG (reference sequence). This CDR3 is built from 10 residues. The V gene lost 5 bases and the J gene lost 10 bases, with 11 bases spanning the gap. The CDR3 sequence is CAWFKGGAFF. Written as DNA, the CDR3 is TGTGCCTGGTTCAAGGGGGGAGCTTTCTTT.

This clonotype was seen a handful of times. V gene TRBV10-3 combines with J gene TRBJ2-7; 8 nucleotides agree with TRBD1. The V gene end was trimmed by 8 bases and the J gene end by 4 bases; junction bases not matched to a gene: 7. The germline gives CDR1 ENHRY, CDR2 SYGVKD. This CDR3 has 13 amino acids. The CDR3 nucleotides are TGTGCCATCCGAGGACAGGGTGCTTACGAGCAGTACTTC. Amino acid sequence: CAIRGQGAYEQYF.